This is a list of T cell receptor beta chains from one sample in a study of response to subunit inactivated influenza vaccine. TCRdb re-derived calls from the RT-PCR reads in MiXCR, one entry per CDR3 protein. The table has approximately 570,000 distinct CDR3 sequences, approximately 7.7% seen once; the top ten hold 10% to 15%. This sample comprised PBMCs from blood, obtained approximately 25 months after vaccination. All receptors derive from a man aged 50 to 69 who received an inactivated influenza vaccine. The CDR3 runs from the conserved cysteine through the conserved F or W. The D gene is left open where the match is weak. Size is stated for part of the rows, as once, few or many counts, or as a class when the clone is expanded.

>NA|NA|TRBV6-2/TRBV6-3|TRBJ2-7
TGTGCCAGCAGTTACTCGATGACGCAGAGCTCCTACGAGCAGTACTTC
CASSYSMTQSSYEQYF
>many|NA|TRBV3-1|TRBJ2-1
TGTGCCAGCAGCCAAGGGACCTACAATGAGCAGTTCTTC
CASSQGTYNEQFF
>NA|TRBD1|TRBV4-2|TRBJ1-6
TGTGCCAGCAGCCAAGACGGACAGGTTAAAGGATCACCCCTCCACTTT
CASSQDGQVKGSPLHF
>NA|TRBD2|TRBV5-5|TRBJ2-5
TGTGCCAGCAGCGTAGCGGGGTCAAAAGAGACCCAGTACTTC
CASSVAGSKETQYF
>many|NA|TRBV3-1|TRBJ1-5
TGTGCCAGCAGCCAGTCTCCGGGTTCTTCCCAGCATTTT
CASSQSPGSSQHF
>NA|TRBD1|TRBV15|TRBJ2-5
TGTGCCACCAGCAGGACGGGGGACAGGGGGCTCGGAGAGACCCAGTACTTC
CATSRTGDRGLGETQYF
>few|TRBD2|TRBV7-2|TRBJ2-5
TGTGCCAGCAGCTTGGCAGCGGGGGGGCCTAAAGAGACCCAGTACTTC
CASSLAAGGPKETQYF
>NA|NA|TRBV5-1|TRBJ1-1
TGCGCCAGCAGCTTTACACAGGGTGAGACTGAAGCTTTCTTT
CASSFTQGETEAFF
>NA|NA|TRBV10-3|TRBJ2-3
TGTGCCATCAGTCTCCCGGATACCACAGATACGCAGTATTTT
CAISLPDTTDTQYF
>few|TRBD1|TRBV28|TRBJ2-7
TGTGCCAGCAGTTATCCGGGACAGTCCTACGAGCAGTACTTC
CASSYPGQSYEQYF
>NA|NA|TRBV4-1|TRBJ2-1
TGCGCCAGCAGACGGGAGCTAAGCTCCTACAATGAGCAGTTCTTC
CASRRELSSYNEQFF
>NA|TRBD2|TRBV4-3|TRBJ2-2
TGCGCCAGCAGCAAATCGACCGAACGCGGGAGTACCGGGGAGCTGTTTTTT
CASSKSTERGSTGELFF
>many|NA|TRBV7-6|TRBJ1-5
TGTGCCAGCAGCGCGGACACCATCGAGCCCCAGCATTTT
CASSADTIEPQHF
>few|TRBD2|TRBV7-2|TRBJ2-1
TGTGCCAGCAGCCCCCCGAGGGGGACTAGCTCCTACAATGAGCAGTTCTTC
CASSPPRGTSSYNEQFF
>many|TRBD2|TRBV27|TRBJ2-1
TGTGCCAGCAGTTTCGGTAGCGGGAGGGGTAATGAGCAGTTCTTC
CASSFGSGRGNEQFF
>many|NA|TRBV20-1|TRBJ1-3
TGCAGTGCTAGAGACCGTACTCGCGACACCATATATTTT
CSARDRTRDTIYF
>many|TRBD1|TRBV29-1|TRBJ2-1
TGCAGCGTTGTAGACAGGGGGCATCCCAATGAGCAGTTCTTC
CSVVDRGHPNEQFF
>many|TRBD1|TRBV12-3/TRBV12-4|TRBJ2-5
TGTGCCAGCAACAGTCGGGACAGACTAGAGACCCAGTACTTC
CASNSRDRLETQYF
>many|NA|TRBV6-2/TRBV6-3|TRBJ1-1
TGTGCCAGCAGTTACACGGGACTTGAAGCTTTCTTT
CASSYTGLEAFF
>NA|NA|TRBV7-2|TRBJ2-1
TGTGCCAGCATAGGGGATTACAATGAGCAGTTCTTC
CASIGDYNEQFF
>NA|NA|TRBV28|TRBJ1-5
TGTGCCAGCAGTTTAATTACAGGGTCGACCAATCAGCCCCAGCATTTT
CASSLITGSTNQPQHF
>NA|NA|TRBV7-9|TRBJ1-4
TGTGCCAGCAGTCAGAACAGGTTTCAGGGGACTAATGAAAAACTGTTTTTT
CASSQNRFQGTNEKLFF
>NA|NA|TRBV6-2/TRBV6-3|TRBJ2-7
TGTGCCAGCAGTCCCCAAAGTGCGGGGGCCTACTCCTACGAGCAGTACTTC
CASSPQSAGAYSYEQYF
>few|NA|TRBV10-3|TRBJ2-7
TGTGCCTCCAAGAAAGCCGGCCCCTACCAGCAGTACTTC
CASKKAGPYQQYF
>few|TRBD2|TRBV20-1|TRBJ2-7
TGCAGTGCTAGCTCCCTAGCGGTCCCCTACGAGCAGTACTTC
CSASSLAVPYEQYF
>NA|TRBD1|TRBV10-3|TRBJ2-1
TGTGCCATCAGTGCAGGACAGGCCTACAATGAGCAGTTCTTC
CAISAGQAYNEQFF
>many|TRBD1|TRBV28|TRBJ1-5
TGTGCCAGCAGTTTATTAAGGACAGGGACGGGCAATCAGCCCCAGCATTTT
CASSLLRTGTGNQPQHF
>many|NA|TRBV6-1|TRBJ2-2
TGTGCCAGCACGCAGACCAGGGGCTATACCGGGGAGCTGTTTTTT
CASTQTRGYTGELFF
>few|TRBD1|TRBV24-1|TRBJ1-2
TGTGCCACCAGTGATTCAGGGACAGGCTATGGCTACACCTTC
CATSDSGTGYGYTF
>NA|TRBD2|TRBV6-5|TRBJ2-3
TGTGCCAGCAGTTACTTTGCGGGAGGTTCCAATACGCAGTATTTT
CASSYFAGGSNTQYF
>NA|NA|TRBV11-2|TRBJ1-2
TGTGCCAGCAGCTTATACTTGTCGAACAGGAAGCGGGTGGATGGCTACACCTTC
CASSLYLSNRKRVDGYTF
>few|TRBD1|TRBV7-6|TRBJ2-7
TGTGCCAGCAGCTCTTGGGATACAGGGGACTACGAGCAGTACTTC
CASSSWDTGDYEQYF
>NA|NA|TRBV7-3|TRBJ2-2
TGTGCCAGCAGCTTAAATGGCAGGACGAACACCGGGGAGCTGTTTTTT
CASSLNGRTNTGELFF
>NA|TRBD2|TRBV7-2|TRBJ2-7
TGTGCCAGCAGCTTAGTCCGGGGGGTCCTCAACGAGCAGTACTTC
CASSLVRGVLNEQYF
>few|NA|TRBV6-1|TRBJ2-2
TGTGCCAGCAGAAAGGCCCTTACGGGCGGGGAGCTGTTTTTT
CASRKALTGGELFF
>few|NA|TRBV4-2|TRBJ1-1
TGTGCCAGCAGCCCAACGTGGGGTAACACTGAAGCTTTCTTT
CASSPTWGNTEAFF
>few|NA|TRBV11-2|TRBJ1-2
TGTGCCAGCAGCCCAAAGGGTCGAGGCCCCGCCGTCTATGGCTACACCTTC
CASSPKGRGPAVYGYTF
>few|TRBD2|TRBV30|TRBJ2-3
TGTGCCTGGAGTGTCGGGGGGGCCGCAGATACGCAGTATTTT
CAWSVGGAADTQYF
>few|NA|TRBV7-9|TRBJ2-3
TGTGCCAGCAGCTTAGAGATATCCGGGTCCTCGCAGTATTTT
CASSLEISGSSQYF
>NA|NA|TRBV5-6|TRBJ2-4
TGTGCCAGCAGCTTTCGGGGATTAGCCAAAAACATTCAGTACTTC
CASSFRGLAKNIQYF
>many|NA|TRBV4-1|TRBJ2-1
TGCGCCAGCAGCCAGCTGGACACTCCCTACAATGAGCAGTTCTTC
CASSQLDTPYNEQFF
>NA|NA|TRBV11-3|TRBJ2-5
TGTGCCAGCAGCCCGGGCGGGACACAAGAGACCCAGTACTTC
CASSPGGTQETQYF
>many|NA|TRBV4-1|TRBJ2-1
TGCGCCAGCAGCCAAGCTAAGTATTACTCCTACAATGAGCAGTTCTTC
CASSQAKYYSYNEQFF
>many|TRBD1|TRBV4-3|TRBJ1-6
TGCGCCAGCAGCCAAGAGCCGGTGGGAGGGGGCAATTCACCCCTCCACTTT
CASSQEPVGGGNSPLHF
>few|TRBD2|TRBV7-2|TRBJ2-3
TGTGCCAGCAGCTTACGGGAGGGTAGGAGGGATACGCAGTATTTT
CASSLREGRRDTQYF
>few|NA|TRBV27|TRBJ2-7
TGTGCCAGCAGTCCTCCAGGGATAACATACGAGCAGTACTTC
CASSPPGITYEQYF
>NA|NA|TRBV12-2|TRBJ1-5
TGTGCAAGTCGCTGGGGGGAAATTTATAGCAATCAGCCCCAGCATTTT
CASRWGEIYSNQPQHF
>few|NA|TRBV25-1|TRBJ2-5
TGTGCCAGCAGTGAGCTTCGGGGGCACGAGACCCAGTACTTC
CASSELRGHETQYF
>NA|NA|TRBV5-1|TRBJ1-4
TGCGCCAGCAGCTTGGATTTAGGGATTGAAAAACTGTTTTTT
CASSLDLGIEKLFF
>many|TRBD1|TRBV10-3|TRBJ2-3
TGTGCCTCCAGAGGGGGACAGGGGGCAGATACGCAGTATTTT
CASRGGQGADTQYF
>few|NA|TRBV24-1|TRBJ2-1
TGTGCCACCAGTTATGAGACGCGGGGTGAGCAGTTCTTC
CATSYETRGEQFF
>many|NA|TRBV29-1|TRBJ1-1
TGCAGCGTTGAGCCGGGTTTGAACACTGAAGCTTTCTTT
CSVEPGLNTEAFF
>few|NA|TRBV29-1|TRBJ1-1
TGCAGCGTTGTCAGGGTAATGAACACTGAAGCTTTCTTT
CSVVRVMNTEAFF
>many|NA|TRBV25-1|TRBJ2-1
TGTGCCAGCAGTGAATCCGGAGGGGGCTACAATGAGCAGTTCTTC
CASSESGGGYNEQFF
>NA|NA|TRBV11-2|TRBJ1-1
TGTGCCAGCAGCTTCTCTCGCGGGATTCTCACTGAAGCTTTCTTT
CASSFSRGILTEAFF
>few|NA|TRBV6-7|TRBJ1-5
TGTGCCAGCAGGCGCAATCAGCCCCAGCATTTT
CASRRNQPQHF